This passage covers 13 T cell receptor beta chains from one sample sequenced in a study of T cells after yellow fever vaccination. TCRdb re-called the 5' RACE reads with MiXCR, one entry per CDR3 protein. The sample has about 340,000 distinct CDR3 sequences; 8.7% are singletons. Sequenced here: PBMCs, sampled on the day of the first yellow fever vaccination. The receptors come from a man aged 18 to 30 who received the YFV17D yellow fever vaccine.

This clonotype was observed a handful of times. The rearrangement links TRBV2 to TRBJ2-4, with D perhaps TRBD1 (5 bases). The germline V gene has CDR1 SNHLY and CDR2 FYNNEI. Trimming left V 11 bases short and J 1 base short, with 18 bases between. The CDR3 runs 15 residues. The CDR3, as DNA: TGTGCCGGATCAGGAGATCCAGGGGCCAAAAACATTCAGTACTTC. This sequence encodes CAGSGDPGAKNIQYF.

This clonotype was counted between two and nine times. This chain uses TRBV2 with TRBJ2-7; no clear D gene. Germline V lookup: CDR1 SNHLY, CDR2 FYNNEI. V lost 4 bases, J lost 6 bases, and 13 bases lay in between. CDR3 size: 13 residues. CDR3 protein: CASSGVRRFEQYV. The CDR3 DNA follows: TGTGCCAGCAGTGGGGTGAGACGCTTCGAGCAGTACGTC.

This clonotype appeared a few times. The V and J genes are TRBV20-1 and TRBJ2-1, with 7 bases lining up with TRBD1. Germline V CDR1 and CDR2: DFQATT, SNEGSKA (reference sequence). With V trimmed by 3 bases and J by 4 bases, 9 bases remained unmatched. The CDR3 consists of 15 residues. This chain's CDR3 is CSASPGDRYYNEQFF. CDR3 DNA sequence: TGCAGTGCTAGTCCCGGGGACAGATATTACAATGAGCAGTTCTTC.

V and J are TRBV5-1 and TRBJ1-1, with unresolved D. The CDR3 spans 13 residues. Per the germline V gene, CDR1 is SGHRS and CDR2 is YFSETQ. V gave up 4 bases and J gave up 5 bases, with 12 bases separating them. CDR3 sequence: CASSPMDGTEAFF. DNA for the CDR3: TGCGCCAGCAGCCCCATGGACGGGACTGAAGCTTTCTTT. Looking up the rest from reference TRBV5-1 and TRBJ1-1 gives the full variable domain: KAGVTQTPRYLIKTRGQQVTLSCSPISGHRSVSWYQQTPGQGLQFLFEYFSETQRNKGNFPGRFSGRQFSNSRSEMNVSTLELGDSALYLCASSPMDGTEAFFGQGTRLTVV.

This clonotype was counted between two and nine times. This chain links TRBV7-2 with TRBJ2-2; no clear D. The germline V and J ends were trimmed by 2 bases and 1 base, with 8 bases remaining between them. Per germline, CDR1 SGHTA and CDR2 FQGNSA. The CDR3 length is 15 residues. DNA of the CDR3: TGTGCCAGCAGCTTAATGTCCGGGAACACCGGGGAGCTGTTTTTT. This translates into CASSLMSGNTGELFF.

V gene TRBV5-6 combines with J gene TRBJ1-5, with a possible D match to TRBD1 (6 bases). The CDR3 totals 15 residues. Germline CDR1 SGHDT, CDR2 YYEEEE. V was cut by 0 bases and J by 5 bases, with 12 bases left in between. DNA of the CDR3: TGTGCCAGCAGCTTGGACAGGGCTCTCGATCAGCCCCAGCATTTT. Encoded protein: CASSLDRALDQPQHF.

Regarding this clonotype: Given a much more abundant clone one base away, this may be a read error. The chain couples TRBV6-2 or TRBV6-3 to TRBJ2-7; tentatively, D is TRBD2 (5 bases). Germline-derived CDR1 and CDR2 are MNHEY and SVGEGT. The CDR3 length is 13 residues. The CDR3 is CASSYMGDYELYV. The CDR3 DNA reads as TGTGCCAGCAGTTACATGGGAGACTACGAGCTGTACGTC.

This clonotype occurred a few times. The V call is TRBV6-2 or TRBV6-3, the J call TRBJ1-2; D is perhaps TRBD1 (5 bases). Germline CDR1 reads MNHEY; CDR2 reads SVGEGT. Trimming stripped 7 bases from V and 4 bases from J, with 10 bases between. The CDR3 runs to 12 residues. CDR3 DNA sequence: TGTGCCAGCAAGGATAGGGGCTATGGCTACACCTTC. It codes for CASKDRGYGYTF.

This chain uses TRBV20-1 with TRBJ2-7; D might be TRBD2 (6 bases). This CDR3 contains 16 residues. V shed 0 bases and J shed 2 bases, with 17 bases lying between them. The germline gives CDR1 DFQATT, CDR2 SNEGSKA (reference sequence). The CDR3 here is CSARDRGSGGAYEQYF. CDR3 DNA: TGCAGTGCTAGAGATCGAGGCAGCGGAGGGGCCTACGAGCAGTACTTC.

The V call is TRBV3-1, the J call TRBJ1-6; a possible D gene is TRBD1 (5 bases). Trimming removed 1 base at V and 8 bases at J, with 15 bases between. The germline V gene encodes CDR1 LGHDT and CDR2 YNNKEL (reference sequence). There are 16 residues in the CDR3. CDR3 DNA: TGTGCCAGCAGCCAAGGCCGGGGACCGGGACATTCACCCCTCCACTTT. Its protein product is CASSQGRGPGHSPLHF.

The table lists this clonotype with a few counts. The chain joins TRBV28 to TRBJ2-5; 16 nucleotides align to TRBD2. Germline V CDR1 and CDR2: MDHEN, SYDVKM. This CDR3 comprises 14 residues. V shed 8 bases, J shed 5 bases, and the junction held 2 bases outside the gene matches. This CDR3 is CASGTSGGAETQYF. CDR3 nucleotides: TGTGCCAGCGGGACTAGCGGGGGGGCGGAGACCCAGTACTTC.

This clonotype was counted a few times. The CDR3 region is CAIKDSGGASYNEQFF. CDR3 nucleotide sequence: TGTGCCATCAAGGATAGCGGGGGGGCATCCTACAATGAGCAGTTCTTC. The chain combines TRBV10-3 with TRBJ2-1; 11 bases match TRBD2. CDR3 length equals 16 residues. With V trimmed by 7 bases and J by 1 base, 6 bases remained unmatched. Germline V gene lookup returns CDR1 ENHRY and CDR2 SYGVKD.

This clonotype was observed at least ten times. CDR3 sequence: CASSYRGGTDTQYF. CDR3 bases: TGTGCCAGCAGCTACAGGGGTGGCACAGATACGCAGTATTTT. This chain connects TRBV3-1 to TRBJ2-3; 7 nucleotides line up with TRBD1. The V segment lost 5 bases and the J segment 1 base; nucleotides outside the gene matches: 3. Germline values: CDR1 LGHDT, CDR2 YNNKEL (reference sequence). This CDR3 spans 14 amino acids.